Listed here is a single T cell receptor (beta chain). Its antigen remains unidentified. Base qualities are not at hand, and no much larger clone is one base apart. These data originate in a study of blood T cell repertoires in COVID-19 (dated by TCRdb to 2020 to 2022). Notes on the research overall: Collaborator samples came from the United States, Italy and Spain and covered acute and convalescent phases of COVID-19. The repertoires were released in a freely available public database intended as a resource for research on the immune response to SARS-CoV-2. The dataset comprised deeply sampled blood TCRbeta repertoires from subjects exposed to, actively infected with, or recovered from COVID-19. Nearly every sample came with metadata listing a de-identified subject ID, COVID-19 status, age in years and sex. The material from the prospective study consisted of cDNA or gDNA derived from T cells, B-cell-depleted T cells, or PBMCs. The samples were drawn from the first 160 participants of the ongoing ImmuneRACE study and from 950 to 1,500 subjects provided by 6 global collaborators. Where available, HLA class I and class II types were taken from metadata supplied by the sample provider and were not determined by assay-based typing. Study-wide conclusions, independent of this receptor: The amount of clinical and demographic metadata varied by source and participant and was provided uncurated.

V gives up 3 bases and J gives up 7 bases, and the segment between their germline ends measures 18 bases. The germline V gene (reference sequence) supplies CDR1 LNHDA and CDR2 SQIVND. Counted from cysteine to phenylalanine, this CDR3 has 15 amino acids. The read is trimmed to its CDR3 DNA, 45 bases read in frame from base 1. TCRbeta CDR3 regions were amplified from genomic DNA using the immunoSEQ Assay, a bias-controlled multiplex PCR. The authors' analysis ran thus. Nucleated cell counts per sample were estimated from amplification of reference gene primers within the assay. Sequence reads were collapsed and filtered to measure the absolute abundance of every unique TCRbeta CDR3 rearrangement. For each sample, productive Simpson clonality was calculated as the square root of Simpson's diversity index across productive rearrangements. Held by TCRdb, this immuneACCESS table contains in-frame sequences only and omits some clones. Under half of the omission traces to an unresolved V gene where checked; the cause of the rest is unknown. Clone size and the V and J calls come from that table; the DNA yielded D and trimming. The sample table records roughly 180,000 clones; roughly 79% of these occur just once. Approximately 9.9% of the sample is held by the ten biggest clonotypes.

One collaborating source in Seattle enrolled patients while the patients were actively infected and followed the patients over time throughout the course of disease. Whole blood was collected in K2EDTA tubes by collaborating institutions according to the institutions' own protocols. For TCRbeta analysis, collaborators shipped samples as frozen whole blood, isolated PBMCs, or DNA extracted from either of those sample types. The clonotype was recovered from a woman aged 40 to 50 with COVID-19, enrolled during active disease. The source material was peripheral blood. This chain is built from TRBV19 and TRBJ1-2; the D segment could be TRBD1, given 6 matching bases. The sequence in DNA is TGTGCCAGTAGTATGAGTGGTAGCGGGGGCGGTGGCTACACCTTC. This translates into CASSMSGSGGGGYTF.